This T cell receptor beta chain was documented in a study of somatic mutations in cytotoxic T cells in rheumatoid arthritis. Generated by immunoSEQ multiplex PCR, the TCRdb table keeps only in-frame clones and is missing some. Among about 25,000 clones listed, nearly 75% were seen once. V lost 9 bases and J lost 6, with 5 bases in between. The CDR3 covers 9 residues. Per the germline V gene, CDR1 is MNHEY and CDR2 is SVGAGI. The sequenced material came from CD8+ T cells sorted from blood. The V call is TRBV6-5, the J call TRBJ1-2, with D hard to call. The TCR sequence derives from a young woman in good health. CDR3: CARTHGYTF. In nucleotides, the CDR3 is TGTGCCAGGACTCATGGCTACACCTTC.